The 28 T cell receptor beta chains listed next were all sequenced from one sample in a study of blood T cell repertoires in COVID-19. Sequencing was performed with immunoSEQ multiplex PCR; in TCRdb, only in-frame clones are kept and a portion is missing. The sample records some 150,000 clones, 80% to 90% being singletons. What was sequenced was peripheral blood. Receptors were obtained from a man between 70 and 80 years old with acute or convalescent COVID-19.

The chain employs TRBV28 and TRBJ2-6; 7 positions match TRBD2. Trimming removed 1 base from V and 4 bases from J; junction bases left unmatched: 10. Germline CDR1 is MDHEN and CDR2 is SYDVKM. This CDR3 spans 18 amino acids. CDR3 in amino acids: CASSLYRRGSAGANVLTF. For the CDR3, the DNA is TGTGCCAGCAGTTTATATCGGCGGGGGTCGGCCGGGGCCAACGTCCTGACTTTC.

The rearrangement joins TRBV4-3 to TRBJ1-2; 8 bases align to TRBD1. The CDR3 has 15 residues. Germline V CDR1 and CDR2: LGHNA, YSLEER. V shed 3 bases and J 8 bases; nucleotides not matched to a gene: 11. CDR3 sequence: CASSHGQGGSGGYTF. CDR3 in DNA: TGCGCCAGCAGCCACGGACAGGGAGGTTCCGGCGGCTACACCTTC.

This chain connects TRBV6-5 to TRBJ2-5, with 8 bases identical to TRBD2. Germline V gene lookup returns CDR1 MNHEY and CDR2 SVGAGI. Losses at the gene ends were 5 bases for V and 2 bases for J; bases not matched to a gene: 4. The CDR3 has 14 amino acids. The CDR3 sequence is CASSTLAVQETQYF. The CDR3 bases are TGTGCCAGCAGTACACTAGCGGTTCAAGAGACCCAGTACTTC.

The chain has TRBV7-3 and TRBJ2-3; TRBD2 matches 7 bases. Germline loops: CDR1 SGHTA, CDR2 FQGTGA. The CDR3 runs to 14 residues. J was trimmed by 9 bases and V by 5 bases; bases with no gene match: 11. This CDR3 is CASSTHRRGGTQYF. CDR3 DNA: TGTGCCAGCAGCACCCACCGTCGGGGAGGGACGCAGTATTTT.

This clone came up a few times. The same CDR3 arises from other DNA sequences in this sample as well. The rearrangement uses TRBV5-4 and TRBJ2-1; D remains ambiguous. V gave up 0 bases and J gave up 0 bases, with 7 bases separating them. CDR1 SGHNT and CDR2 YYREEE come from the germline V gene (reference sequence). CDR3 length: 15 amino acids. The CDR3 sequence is CASSLDWSSYNEQFF. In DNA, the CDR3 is TGTGCCAGCAGCTTGGATTGGAGCTCCTACAATGAGCAGTTCTTC.

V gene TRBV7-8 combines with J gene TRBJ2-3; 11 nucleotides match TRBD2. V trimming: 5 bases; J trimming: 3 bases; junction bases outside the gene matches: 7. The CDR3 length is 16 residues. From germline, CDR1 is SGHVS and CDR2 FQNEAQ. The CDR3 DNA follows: TGTGCCAGCAGCGTAATAGCGGGAGGGCCGACAGATACGCAGTATTTT. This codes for CASSVIAGGPTDTQYF. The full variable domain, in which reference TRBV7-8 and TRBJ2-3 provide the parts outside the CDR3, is GAGVSQSPRYKVAKRGQDVALRCDPISGHVSLFWYQQALGQGPEFLTYFQNEAQLDKSGLPSDRFFAERPEGSVSTLKIQRTQQEDSAVYLCASSVIAGGPTDTQYFGPGTRLTVL.

The CDR3: CASSLGLALSPYNEQFF. CDR3 DNA sequence: TGCGCCAGCAGCTTGGGACTAGCTCTCTCCCCCTACAATGAGCAGTTCTTC. The chain carries TRBV5-1 and TRBJ2-1; TRBD2 matches 7 bases. The CDR3 is made up of 17 amino acids. Trimming took 0 bases from V and 2 from J; bases not matched to a gene: 8. CDR1 SGHRS and CDR2 YFSETQ come from the germline V gene.

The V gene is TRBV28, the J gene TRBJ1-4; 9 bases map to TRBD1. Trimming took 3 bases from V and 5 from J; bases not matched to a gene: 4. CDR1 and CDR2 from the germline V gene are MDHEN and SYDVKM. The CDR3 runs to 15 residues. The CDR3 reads CASSLLQGANEKLFF. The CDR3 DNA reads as TGTGCCAGCAGTTTGTTACAGGGGGCGAATGAAAAACTGTTTTTT. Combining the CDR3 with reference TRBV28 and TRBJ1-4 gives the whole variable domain DVKVTQSSRYLVKRTGEKVFLECVQDMDHENMFWYRQDPGLGLRLIYFSYDVKMKEKGDIPEGYSVSREKKERFSLILESASTNQTSMYLCASSLLQGANEKLFFGSGTQLSVL.

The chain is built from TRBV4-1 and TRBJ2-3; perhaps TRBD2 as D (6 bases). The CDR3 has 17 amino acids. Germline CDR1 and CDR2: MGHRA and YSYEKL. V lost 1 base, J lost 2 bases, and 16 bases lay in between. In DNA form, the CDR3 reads TGCGCCAGCAGCCAAGGATTATTCGGGGGTTCCACAGATACGCAGTATTTT. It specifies CASSQGLFGGSTDTQYF.

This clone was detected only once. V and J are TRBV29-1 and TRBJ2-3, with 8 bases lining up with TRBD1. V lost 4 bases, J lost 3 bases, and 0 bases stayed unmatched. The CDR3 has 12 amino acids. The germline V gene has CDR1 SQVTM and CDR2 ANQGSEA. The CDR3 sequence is CSVGTGTDTQYF. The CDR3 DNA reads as TGCAGCGTTGGGACAGGGACAGATACGCAGTATTTT.

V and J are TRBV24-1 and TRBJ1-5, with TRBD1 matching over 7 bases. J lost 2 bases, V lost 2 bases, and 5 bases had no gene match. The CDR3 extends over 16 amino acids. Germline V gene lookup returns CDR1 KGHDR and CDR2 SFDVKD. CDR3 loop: CATSDSSGTGNQPQHF. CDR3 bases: TGTGCCACCAGTGATTCCTCAGGGACAGGCAATCAGCCCCAGCATTTT.

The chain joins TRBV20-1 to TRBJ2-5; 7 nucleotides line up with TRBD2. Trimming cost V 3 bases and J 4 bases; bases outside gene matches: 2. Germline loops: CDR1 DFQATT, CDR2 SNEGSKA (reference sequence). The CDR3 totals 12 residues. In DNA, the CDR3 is TGCAGTGCTAGTTGGGAGGGAGAGACCCAGTACTTC. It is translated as CSASWEGETQYF.

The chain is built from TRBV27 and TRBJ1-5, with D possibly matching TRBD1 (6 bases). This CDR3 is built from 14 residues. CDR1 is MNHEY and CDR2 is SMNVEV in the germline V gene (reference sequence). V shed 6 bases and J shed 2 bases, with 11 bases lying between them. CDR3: CASSPYRGNQPQHF. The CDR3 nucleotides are TGTGCCAGCAGCCCCTACAGGGGCAATCAGCCCCAGCATTTT.

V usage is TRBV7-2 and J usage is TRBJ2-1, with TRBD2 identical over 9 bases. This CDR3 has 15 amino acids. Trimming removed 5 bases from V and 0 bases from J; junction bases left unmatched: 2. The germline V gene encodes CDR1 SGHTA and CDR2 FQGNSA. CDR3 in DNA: TGTGCCAGCAGCACTAGCGGGCCCTCCTACAATGAGCAGTTCTTC. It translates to CASSTSGPSYNEQFF.

Written as DNA, the CDR3 is TGTGCCAGCAGTGGGACTAACCAGCAAGAGACCCAGTACTTC. Protein product: CASSGTNQQETQYF. The chain is built from TRBV6-2 or TRBV6-3 and TRBJ2-5, with 7 positions matching TRBD2. The CDR3 is made up of 14 amino acids. The V segment lost 5 bases and the J segment 2 bases; nucleotides outside the gene matches: 5. The germline V gene has CDR1 MNHEY and CDR2 SVGEGT.

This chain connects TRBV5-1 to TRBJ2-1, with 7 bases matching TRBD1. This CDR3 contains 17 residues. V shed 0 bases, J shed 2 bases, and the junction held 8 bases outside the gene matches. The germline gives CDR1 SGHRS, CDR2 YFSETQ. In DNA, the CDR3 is TGCGCCAGCAGCTTGGAACCTCCTCAGGGGGCCTACAATGAGCAGTTCTTC. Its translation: CASSLEPPQGAYNEQFF.

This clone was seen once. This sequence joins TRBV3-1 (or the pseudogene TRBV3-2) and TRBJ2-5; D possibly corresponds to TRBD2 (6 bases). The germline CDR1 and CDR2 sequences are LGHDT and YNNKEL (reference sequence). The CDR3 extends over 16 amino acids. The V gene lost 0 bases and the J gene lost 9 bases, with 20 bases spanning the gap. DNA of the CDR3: TGTGCCAGCAGCCAAGATTCGGGGACTCCGCTTGGGGCCCAGTACTTC. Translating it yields CASSQDSGTPLGAQYF.

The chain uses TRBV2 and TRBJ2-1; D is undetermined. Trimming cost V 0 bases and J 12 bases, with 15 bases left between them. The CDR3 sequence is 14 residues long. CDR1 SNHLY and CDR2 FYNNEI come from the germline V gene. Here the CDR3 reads CASSEAVTVGLQFF. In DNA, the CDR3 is TGTGCCAGCAGTGAAGCAGTTACGGTCGGTTTGCAGTTCTTC.

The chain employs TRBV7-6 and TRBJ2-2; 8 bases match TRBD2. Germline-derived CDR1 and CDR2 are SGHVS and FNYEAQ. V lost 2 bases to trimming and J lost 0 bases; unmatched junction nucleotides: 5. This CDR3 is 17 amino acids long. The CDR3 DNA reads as TGTGCCAGCAGCTTATCCCCGGGACTAGCGAACACCGGGGAGCTGTTTTTT. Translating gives CASSLSPGLANTGELFF.

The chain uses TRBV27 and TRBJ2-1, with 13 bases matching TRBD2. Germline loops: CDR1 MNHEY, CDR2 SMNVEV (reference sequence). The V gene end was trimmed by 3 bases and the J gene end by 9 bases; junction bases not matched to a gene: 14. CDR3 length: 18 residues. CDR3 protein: CASSFWTSGGKVGGEQFF. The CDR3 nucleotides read TGTGCCAGCAGTTTTTGGACTAGCGGGGGCAAGGTGGGAGGTGAGCAGTTCTTC.

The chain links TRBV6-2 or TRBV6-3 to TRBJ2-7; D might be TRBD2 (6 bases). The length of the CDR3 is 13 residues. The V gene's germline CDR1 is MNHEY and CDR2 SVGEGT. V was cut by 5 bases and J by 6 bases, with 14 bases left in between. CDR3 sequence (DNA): TGTGCCAGCAGTCAAGAAGGGACTGGCGAGCAGTACTTC. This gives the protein CASSQEGTGEQYF.

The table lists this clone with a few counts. CDR3 sequence: CASSSSFQETQYF. In nucleotides, the CDR3 is TGTGCCAGCAGTTCCAGTTTCCAAGAGACCCAGTACTTC. The V gene is TRBV27, the J gene TRBJ2-5; D remains ambiguous. Trimming left V 4 bases short and J 1 base short, with 7 bases between. Germline values: CDR1 MNHEY, CDR2 SMNVEV (reference sequence). The CDR3 extends over 13 amino acids.

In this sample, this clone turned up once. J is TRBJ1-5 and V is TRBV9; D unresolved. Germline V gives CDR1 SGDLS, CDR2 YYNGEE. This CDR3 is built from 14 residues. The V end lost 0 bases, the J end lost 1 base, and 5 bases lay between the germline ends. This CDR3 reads CASSVGGSNQPQHF. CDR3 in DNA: TGTGCCAGCAGCGTAGGAGGGAGCAATCAGCCCCAGCATTTT. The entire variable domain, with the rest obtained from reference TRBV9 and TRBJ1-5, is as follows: DSGVTQTPKHLITATGQRVTLRCSPRSGDLSVYWYQQSLDQGLQFLIQYYNGEERAKGNILERFSAQQFPDLHSELNLSSLELGDSALYFCASSVGGSNQPQHFGDGTRLSIL.

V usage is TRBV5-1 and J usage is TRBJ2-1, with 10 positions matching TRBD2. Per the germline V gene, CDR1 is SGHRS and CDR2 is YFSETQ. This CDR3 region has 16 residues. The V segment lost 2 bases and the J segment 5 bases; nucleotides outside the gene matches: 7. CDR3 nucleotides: TGCGCCAGCAGCTTTTTAGCGGGAGGTGAAGACAATGAGCAGTTCTTC. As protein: CASSFLAGGEDNEQFF.

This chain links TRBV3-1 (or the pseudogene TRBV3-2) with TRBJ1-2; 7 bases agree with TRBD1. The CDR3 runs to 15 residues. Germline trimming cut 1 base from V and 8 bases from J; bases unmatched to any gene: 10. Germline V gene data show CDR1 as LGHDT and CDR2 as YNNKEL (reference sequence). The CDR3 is CASSQGQGLGMGYTF. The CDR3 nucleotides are TGTGCCAGCAGCCAAGGACAGGGATTGGGAATGGGCTACACCTTC.

CDR3 amino acids: CASKDSGLAGEDTQYF. DNA for the CDR3: TGTGCCAGCAAAGATTCTGGACTAGCGGGAGAGGATACGCAGTATTTT. The chain recombines TRBV6-6 with TRBJ2-3; 13 nucleotides match TRBD2. The CDR3 consists of 16 residues. Unmatched junction bases numbered 10, after V lost 7 bases and J lost 6 bases. The germline V gene has CDR1 MNHNY and CDR2 SVGAGI (reference sequence).

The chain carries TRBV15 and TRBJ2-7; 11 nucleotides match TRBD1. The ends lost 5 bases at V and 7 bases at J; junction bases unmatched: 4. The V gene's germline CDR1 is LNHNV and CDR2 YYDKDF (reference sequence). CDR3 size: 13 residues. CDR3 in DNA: TGTGCCACCAGCCGGGACAGGGGGGGAGAGCAGTACTTC. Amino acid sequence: CATSRDRGGEQYF. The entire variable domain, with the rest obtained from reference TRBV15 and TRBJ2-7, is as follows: DAMVIQNPRYQVTQFGKPVTLSCSQTLNHNVMYWYQQKSSQAPKLLFHYYDKDFNNEADTPDNFQSRRPNTSFCFLDIRSPGLGDTAMYLCATSRDRGGEQYFGPGTRLTVT.

CDR3 protein: CASSGTSRTDTQYF. CDR3 DNA: TGTGCCAGCAGTGGGACTTCCCGCACAGATACGCAGTATTTT. V and J are TRBV2 and TRBJ2-3; possible D gene TRBD2, 5 bases. The CDR3 has 14 amino acids. V was pared by 4 bases and J by 1 base, with 9 bases between. Germline CDR1 SNHLY, CDR2 FYNNEI.